This T cell receptor beta chain is drawn from a study of shared clonotypes between healthy human individuals. The CDR3 loop spans 14 amino acids. With 1 base removed from V and 2 bases from J, the gap between germline ends came to 7 bases. CDR1 is SGHNT, CDR2 YENEEA, per germline. CD45RO-negative, CCR7-selected cells formed the naive CD8 fraction, which excluded terminally differentiated effector memory CD45RA+ cells. With regard to this clone: What it binds is unknown.

Findings and limits, study-wide: Compared with memory subsets, naive subsets generally had larger estimated richness. It was expected that sequencing depth would affect clonotype sharing among donors.

The genomic DNA of each subset was split evenly across several immunoSEQ plates. Using 200 ng DNA, around 30,000 T cell genomes, the sorted-subset replicate PCRs were run. Libraries were prepared by immunoSEQ multiplex PCR; TCRdb keeps only in-frame clonotypes and omits some of them. Here the sample spans 630,000 or so clones, about 98% being singletons. This TCR came from a man aged 25-45 years in good health. The J gene is TRBJ2-3, the V gene TRBV11-3; D ambiguous. The sequencing sample was made of naive CD8+ T cells sorted from blood. The CDR3 reads CASSLGQTTDTQYF. For the CDR3, the DNA is TGTGCCAGCAGCTTAGGTCAGACCACAGATACGCAGTATTTT.